This T cell receptor (beta chain) was sequenced during a study of identical twins. TCRdb used MiXCR to reprocess the 5' RACE reads, holding one entry per CDR3 protein. The sample has over 500,000 distinct CDR3 sequences; around 20% are singletons. From germline, CDR1 is MNHEY and CDR2 SVGEGT. Trimming removed 2 bases at V and 5 bases at J, with 26 bases between. The CDR3 is 19 amino acids. General study results and limits: A lower insertion count was a feature of abundant cord blood beta clonotypes, with no such feature in memory repertoires.

On this clonotype itself: Its specificity is unknown.

A further study also used this sample, focusing on T cells expressing NK-cell markers. That paper states: Dominant NKG2C+ clonotypes accounted for roughly 1.0-8% of CD8+ T cells in a handful of donors. Among several donors, these clonotypes also ranked first in the CD3+CD56-NKG2C+ fraction.

The chain couples TRBV6-2 or TRBV6-3 to TRBJ2-3; either TRBD1 or TRBD2 may supply D (5 bases each). The receptor was isolated from a woman aged 18-35 years in good health. The sample consisted of CD4+ T cells sorted from blood. In DNA form, the CDR3 reads TGTGCCAGCAGTTACCCAAGGGTTTCCCAGGGAGAAGGAGGAGATACGCAGTATTTT. It is translated as CASSYPRVSQGEGGDTQYF.